These 27 T cell receptor beta chains were all obtained from the same sample, sequenced in a study of spatial heterogeneity in lung cancer. Time point denoted: sample taken at primary tumor resection. TCRdb reprocessed the 5' RACE reads with MiXCR, giving one entry per CDR3 protein. The repertoire holds 20,000 to 25,000 distinct CDR3 sequences, with about 4.6% as singletons. This sample comprised PBMCs, obtained at surgery. Source of these receptors: a male donor with early-stage non-small cell lung cancer.

This clonotype occurred many times. This chain joins TRBV4-2 and TRBJ1-4, with TRBD1 matching 7 bases. This CDR3 has 14 amino acids. Trimming removed 2 bases from V and 7 bases from J; junction bases left unmatched: 4. Germline CDR1 and CDR2: LGHNA and YNFKEQ. Here the CDR3 DNA reads TGTGCCAGCAGCCAATCAGGGGGTGGTGAAAAACTGTTTTTT. Protein sequence: CASSQSGGGEKLFF.

This chain joins TRBV5-6 and TRBJ1-1; D gene unclear. The CDR3 totals 12 residues. Germline assignment: CDR1 SGHDT and CDR2 YYEEEE. Trimming pared 0 bases from V and 8 bases from J, leaving 8 bases between. CDR3 sequence: CASSLAAGEAFF. CDR3 in DNA: TGTGCCAGCAGCTTGGCCGCAGGAGAAGCTTTCTTT.

This clonotype was recorded at least ten times. This chain uses TRBV5-1 with TRBJ1-4; 12 bases are a match to TRBD1. J lost 10 bases, V lost 3 bases, and 7 bases had no gene match. Germline-derived CDR1 and CDR2 are SGHRS and YFSETQ. CDR3 size: 15 residues. Here the CDR3 DNA reads TGCGCCAGCAGCTCCGGGACAGGGGGCCAAGGAAAACTGTTTTTT. Translated, it gives CASSSGTGGQGKLFF. The entire variable domain, with the rest obtained from reference TRBV5-1 and TRBJ1-4, is as follows: KAGVTQTPRYLIKTRGQQVTLSCSPISGHRSVSWYQQTPGQGLQFLFEYFSETQRNKGNFPGRFSGRQFSNSRSEMNVSTLELGDSALYLCASSSGTGGQGKLFFGSGTQLSVL.

This clonotype was picked up many times. This chain links TRBV28 with TRBJ2-2; D is unresolved. Between the trimmed V and J ends, which lost 2 bases and 8 bases, there was a span of 12 bases. Germline assignment: CDR1 MDHEN and CDR2 SYDVKM. The CDR3 spans 14 residues. As DNA, the CDR3 is TGTGCCAGCAGTTTAGGGCACATGGTAGGGGAGCTGTTTTTT. This gives the protein CASSLGHMVGELFF.

This clonotype was counted between two and nine times. The chain couples TRBV7-9 to TRBJ1-1; D call uncertain. Germline V gene lookup returns CDR1 SEHNR and CDR2 FQNEAQ (reference sequence). This CDR3 is built from 14 residues. V was trimmed by 1 base and J by 5 bases, leaving 11 bases between them. CDR3 coding DNA: TGTGCCAGCAGCTTAGAAGGCGGCAGTACTGAAGCTTTCTTT. Protein sequence: CASSLEGGSTEAFF.

This chain uses TRBV25-1 with TRBJ2-2; 10 bases match TRBD1. With V trimmed by 6 bases and J by 3 bases, 7 bases remained unmatched. Germline V gene lookup returns CDR1 MGHDK and CDR2 SYGVNS. The CDR3 has 16 residues. CDR3 sequence reads: CASSPSGQGYTGELFF. The CDR3 region has the DNA TGTGCCAGCAGCCCCTCGGGACAGGGGTACACCGGGGAGCTGTTTTTT.

The gene calls are TRBV6-6 and TRBJ2-7, with 8 bases that match TRBD2. Germline values: CDR1 MNHNY, CDR2 SVGAGI (reference sequence). J lost 4 bases, V lost 6 bases, and 8 bases had no gene match. The CDR3 consists of 14 residues. The DNA for the CDR3 is TGTGCCAGCAGCCACAGCGGGGGACTATACGAGCAGTACTTC. Translated: CASSHSGGLYEQYF.

By share, this clonotype counts as medium-sized. CDR3 protein: CASSFGAEVGNTIYF. The CDR3 DNA sequence: TGTGCCAGCAGTTTTGGTGCCGAGGTCGGAAACACCATATATTTT. The gene calls are TRBV28 and TRBJ1-3, with unresolved D. V was cut by 3 bases and J by 4 bases, with 13 bases left in between. The CDR3 contains 15 residues. Germline values: CDR1 MDHEN, CDR2 SYDVKM.

This clonotype was recorded at least ten times. This chain connects TRBV12-3 or TRBV12-4 to TRBJ2-3, with D perhaps given as TRBD1 or TRBD2 (5 bases each). V dropped 6 bases and J dropped 2 bases, with 12 bases sitting between them. CDR3 length equals 14 residues. The DNA of the CDR3 is TGTGCCAGCAGCCGATCCGGGACCACAGATACGCAGTATTTT. Translating it yields CASSRSGTTDTQYF.

This clonotype has a handful of counts. The chain uses TRBV7-3 and TRBJ2-1; 10 bases are shared with TRBD2. There are 15 residues in the CDR3. CDR1 is SGHTA, CDR2 FQGTGA, per germline. V lost 6 bases to trimming and J lost 10 bases; unmatched junction nucleotides: 12. The CDR3 sequence: CASSPGASGRREQFF. The CDR3 nucleotides read TGTGCCAGCAGTCCCGGTGCTAGCGGGAGAAGGGAGCAGTTCTTC.

This clonotype was picked up many times. This chain uses TRBV30 with TRBJ2-1; TRBD2 matches 9 bases. Unmatched junction bases numbered 11, after V lost 4 bases and J lost 7 bases. The CDR3 consists of 15 residues. CDR1 and CDR2 from the germline V gene are GTSNPN and SVGIG (reference sequence). The DNA of the CDR3 is TGTGCCTGGACGGCGAGCGGGAGGACATTAAATGAGCAGTTCTTC. It is translated as CAWTASGRTLNEQFF.

This clonotype occurred a few times. The rearrangement joins TRBV19 to TRBJ2-6, with 7 nucleotides matching TRBD2. The CDR3 is 18 amino acids. CDR1 is LNHDA, CDR2 SQIVND, per germline (reference sequence). V lost 5 bases and J lost 0; bases outside the gene matches: 10. The CDR3 sequence: CASSPHGGSSSGANVLTF. The CDR3 nucleotides are TGTGCCAGTAGTCCCCATGGCGGGAGTTCCTCTGGGGCCAACGTCCTGACTTTC.

This clonotype was picked up a small number of times. Here the CDR3 reads CASSIGGALTDTQYF. The CDR3 bases are TGTGCCAGCAGCATTGGGGGGGCCTTGACAGATACGCAGTATTTT. The rearrangement joins TRBV9 to TRBJ2-3, with D maybe TRBD2 (7 bases). This CDR3 comprises 15 residues. Trimming shortened V by 4 bases and J by 3 bases, and 15 bases separated the two germline ends. In germline, CDR1 is SGDLS, CDR2 YYNGEE. The variable domain in full, completed from reference TRBV9 and TRBJ2-3, reads DSGVTQTPKHLITATGQRVTLRCSPRSGDLSVYWYQQSLDQGLQFLIQYYNGEERAKGNILERFSAQQFPDLHSELNLSSLELGDSALYFCASSIGGALTDTQYFGPGTRLTVL.

This clonotype showed up just a few times. This chain joins TRBV11-2 and TRBJ2-7; tentatively, D is TRBD2 (5 bases). This CDR3 spans 16 amino acids. V lost 5 bases, J lost 0 bases, and 17 bases lay in between. Germline V gene sequence: CDR1 SGHAT, CDR2 FQNNGV. The CDR3 region is CASSRSSLGLSYEQYF. For the CDR3, the DNA is TGTGCCAGCAGCCGAAGTAGCCTCGGACTCTCCTACGAGCAGTACTTC.

This clonotype is classed as medium-sized (0.01 to 0.1%). The J gene is TRBJ2-3, the V gene TRBV5-4, with D unresolved. In germline, CDR1 is SGHNT, CDR2 YYREEE (reference sequence). This CDR3 spans 14 amino acids. Between the trimmed V and J ends, which lost 0 bases and 2 bases, there was a span of 7 bases. CDR3: CASSLEQTTDTQYF. Here the CDR3 DNA reads TGTGCCAGCAGCTTGGAGCAGACCACAGATACGCAGTATTTT.

The chain joins TRBV7-2 to TRBJ2-5; 10 bases are a match to TRBD2. The germline CDR1 and CDR2 sequences are SGHTA and FQGNSA. This CDR3 has 16 amino acids. V shed 3 bases, J shed 0 bases, and the junction held 4 bases outside the gene matches. DNA for the CDR3: TGTGCCAGCAGCTTTCGACTAGCGGGCCACCAAGAGACCCAGTACTTC. This encodes CASSFRLAGHQETQYF.

At least ten counts were recorded for this clonotype. The chain combines TRBV18 with TRBJ2-1, with no clear D. This CDR3 contains 15 residues. Germline loops: CDR1 KGHSH, CDR2 LQKENI. Deletions cut 3 bases from V and 6 bases from J, with 15 bases between. CDR3 in DNA: TGTGCCAGCTCACCGGACGTCCCGCCCCCCAATGAGCAGTTCTTC. Translation gives CASSPDVPPPNEQFF. Together with reference TRBV18 and TRBJ2-1, the CDR3 gives the full variable domain: NAGVMQNPRHLVRRRGQEARLRCSPMKGHSHVYWYRQLPEEGLKFMVYLQKENIIDESGMPKERFSAEFPKEGPSILRIQQVVRGDSAAYFCASSPDVPPPNEQFFGPGTRLTVL.

This clonotype was found many times. This rearrangement joins TRBV6-6 to TRBJ1-4; 9 nucleotides line up with TRBD1. Trimming cost V 6 bases and J 6 bases; bases outside gene matches: 5. Germline-derived CDR1 and CDR2 are MNHNY and SVGAGI (reference sequence). The CDR3 is 14 residues long. DNA of the CDR3: TGTGCCAGCAGGGAGACAGGGGGTTATGAAAAACTGTTTTTT. It specifies CASRETGGYEKLFF.

This clonotype came up many times. The gene calls are TRBV3-1 and TRBJ2-5; D gene uncertain. In germline, CDR1 is LGHDT, CDR2 YNNKEL (reference sequence). V lost 1 base, J lost 1 base, and 4 bases lay in between. The CDR3 contains 13 residues. CDR3 residues: CASSQGAQETQYF. DNA for the CDR3: TGTGCCAGCAGCCAAGGGGCCCAAGAGACCCAGTACTTC.

This clonotype came up a few times. The rearrangement joins TRBV4-1 to TRBJ2-1; TRBD2 aligns across 8 bases. The CDR3 has 14 residues. The V and J ends lost 4 bases and 5 bases, in that order; junction bases with no gene match: 4. Germline V lookup: CDR1 MGHRA, CDR2 YSYEKL. Here the CDR3 reads CASSPGTRNNEQFF. The CDR3 bases are TGCGCCAGCAGCCCCGGGACTAGAAACAATGAGCAGTTCTTC.

This clonotype occurred many times. This rearrangement joins TRBV15 to TRBJ1-2; TRBD1 is a possible D gene (5 bases). The CDR3 contains 15 residues. V lost 0 bases and J lost 6, with 14 bases in between. Germline assignment: CDR1 LNHNV and CDR2 YYDKDF (reference sequence). DNA of the CDR3: TGTGCCACCAGCAGAGATCGTCGGGGGAGTCATGGCTACACCTTC. It specifies CATSRDRRGSHGYTF. Looking up the rest from reference TRBV15 and TRBJ1-2 gives the full variable domain: DAMVIQNPRYQVTQFGKPVTLSCSQTLNHNVMYWYQQKSSQAPKLLFHYYDKDFNNEADTPDNFQSRRPNTSFCFLDIRSPGLGDTAMYLCATSRDRRGSHGYTFGSGTRLTVV.

The table lists this clonotype with many counts. V and J are TRBV6-5 and TRBJ2-7; D might be TRBD1 or TRBD2, each matching 5 bases. V lost 5 bases to trimming and J lost 4 bases, with 18 bases between them. Germline V lookup: CDR1 MNHEY, CDR2 SVGAGI. CDR3 length: 15 amino acids. The CDR3 loop reads CASSERGRLSYEQYF. The CDR3 region has the DNA TGTGCCAGCAGTGAGAGGGGACGGTTGTCTTACGAGCAGTACTTC.

This clonotype ranks as medium-sized. The chain combines TRBV29-1 with TRBJ2-1; TRBD2 might be the D (5 bases). The V end lost 3 bases, the J end lost 7 bases, and 19 bases lay between the germline ends. CDR3 length equals 15 residues. The germline CDR1 and CDR2 sequences are SQVTM and ANQGSEA. The CDR3: CSVEKAGGLDNEQFF. Written as DNA, the CDR3 is TGCAGCGTTGAGAAGGCGGGCGGATTAGATAATGAGCAGTTCTTC.

This clonotype was detected many times. V is TRBV4-1 and J is TRBJ1-4; D uncertain. This CDR3 is 16 amino acids long. Germline V lookup: CDR1 MGHRA, CDR2 YSYEKL. Trimming removed 3 bases from V and 0 bases from J, with 11 bases in between. Written as DNA, the CDR3 is TGCGCCAGCAGCCAGCCTTCGCTTACAACTAATGAAAAACTGTTTTTT. Its protein product is CASSQPSLTTNEKLFF.

This clonotype was observed many times. The chain is built from TRBV4-3 and TRBJ2-1; D unresolved. Germline values: CDR1 LGHNA, CDR2 YSLEER. V dropped 1 base and J dropped 8 bases, with 9 bases sitting between them. The CDR3 has 13 amino acids. This CDR3 reads CASSQAVGYEQFF. CDR3 coding DNA: TGCGCCAGCAGCCAAGCGGTGGGGTATGAGCAGTTCTTC.

Within the sample, this clonotype is medium-sized. The chain joins TRBV6-5 to TRBJ1-2; weak D call: TRBD1 (5 bases). Trimming cost V 0 bases and J 8 bases, with 10 bases left between them. The CDR3 length is 13 residues. The germline gives CDR1 MNHEY, CDR2 SVGAGI. The CDR3 nucleotides read TGTGCCAGCAGTTACTCGATGGGGGTCGGCTACACCTTC. It is translated as CASSYSMGVGYTF.

Ten or more counts support this clonotype. CDR3 nucleotides: TGTGCCAGCAGTTTTCGGGCCTACGAGCAGTACTTC. It yields the protein CASSFRAYEQYF. The genes are TRBV12-3 or TRBV12-4 and TRBJ2-7; D remains unclear. Deletions cut 3 bases from V and 2 bases from J, with 5 bases between. The CDR3 runs 12 residues.